This is a list of T cell receptor beta chains from one sample in a study of blood T cells in healthy people across ages. TCRdb re-analysed the 5' RACE reads in MiXCR, keeping a single row per CDR3 protein. Of 1.5 million to 2 million distinct CDR3 sequences listed, around 42% are singletons. Sequencing was performed on blood. These receptors originate from a human donor in good health. Both conserved end residues are part of each CDR3. D genes are given only for firm matches. Clone size is not always given. Where it is, it says once, few, many or a class for expanded clones.

size | J | V | D | CDR3 | DNA
few | TRBJ1-2 | TRBV7-6 | TRBD1 | CASSLAAPYRGPNYGYTF | TGTGCCAGCAGCTTAGCTGCACCCTACAGGGGGCCTAACTATGGCTACACCTTC
few | TRBJ2-7 | TRBV6-2/TRBV6-3 | NA | CASRDFYEQYF | TGTGCCAGTCGGGACTTCTACGAGCAGTACTTC
few | TRBJ2-2 | TRBV5-1 | NA | CASSLEIQDTGELFF | TGCGCCAGCAGCTTGGAAATTCAGGACACCGGGGAGCTGTTTTTT
few | TRBJ2-5 | TRBV7-2 | NA | CASSVGGYGETQYF | TGTGCCAGCAGCGTCGGGGGTTATGGAGAGACCCAGTACTTC
NA | TRBJ2-3 | TRBV20-1 | TRBD2 | CSARRAGGRDTQYF | TGCAGTGCTAGAAGAGCGGGGGGGAGGGATACGCAGTATTTT
NA | TRBJ2-1 | TRBV12-3/TRBV12-4 | NA | CASSLGERRNSYNEQFF | TGTGCCAGCAGTCTAGGAGAGAGGAGGAACTCCTACAATGAGCAGTTCTTC
NA | TRBJ2-7 | TRBV10-3 | TRBD2 | CAISEAGLAGYEQYF | TGTGCCATCAGTGAAGCGGGACTAGCGGGCTACGAGCAGTACTTC
NA | TRBJ2-3 | TRBV5-5 | TRBD1 | CASNARTGSTDTQYF | TGTGCCAGCAACGCCCGGACAGGGAGCACAGATACGCAGTATTTT
few | TRBJ2-5 | TRBV6-2/TRBV6-3 | NA | CASSSLKSQETQYF | TGTGCCAGCAGTTCCCTAAAATCACAAGAGACCCAGTACTTC
NA | TRBJ2-1 | TRBV6-5 | NA | CASSLDLEVDEQFF | TGTGCCAGCAGTCTAGACCTTGAGGTCGATGAGCAGTTCTTC
NA | TRBJ2-4 | TRBV5-1 | TRBD1 | CASSPPKTGIGENIQYF | TGCGCCAGCAGCCCACCGAAGACAGGGATTGGCGAAAACATTCAGTACTTC
NA | TRBJ1-1 | TRBV7-8 | NA | CASMVGTTTEAFF | TGTGCCAGCATGGTGGGGACGACCACTGAAGCTTTCTTT
few | TRBJ2-5 | TRBV6-5 | NA | CASRLGTAQETQYF | TGTGCCAGCAGGCTCGGGACTGCCCAAGAGACCCAGTACTTC
few | TRBJ2-4 | TRBV15 | NA | CATSRTGQLKNIQYF | TGTGCCACCAGTAGAACAGGGCAACTAAAAAACATTCAGTACTTC